Listed here are 15 T cell receptor beta chains from one sample, sequenced in a study of OX40 agonist ivuxolimab in advanced cancers. Generated by immunoSEQ multiplex PCR, the TCRdb table keeps only in-frame clones and is missing some. The sample comprises 55,000 to 70,000 clones, roughly four fifths of which are singletons, and roughly 3.4% rests with the top ten. The sample in question was CD4+ or CD8+ T cells sorted from blood, obtained in a trial of the OX40 agonist ivuxolimab. The receptor source for this set is an adult with an advanced solid tumor such as melanoma, head and neck, liver or kidney cancer.

The V call is TRBV7-2, the J call TRBJ2-4; D could derive from TRBD1 or TRBD2 (5 bases each). V lost 6 bases to trimming and J lost 6 bases, with 18 bases between them. CDR3 length equals 15 residues. Looked up from germline, CDR1 is SGHTA and CDR2 is FQGNSA. CDR3 in DNA: TGTGCCAGCAGTTCAGGACCCGGGGCGGGAAACATTCAGTACTTC. It encodes CASSSGPGAGNIQYF.

This clone was detected only once. The chain couples TRBV5-1 to TRBJ1-2; D might be TRBD1 (6 bases). V was cut by 0 bases and J by 2 bases, with 11 bases left in between. Germline CDR1 SGHRS, CDR2 YFSETQ. The CDR3 has 15 residues. The CDR3 nucleotides read TGCGCCAGCAGCTTGGCGGGGGGGCTGAACTATGGCTACACCTTC. Encoded protein: CASSLAGGLNYGYTF.

In its sample, this clone was seen a few times. V is TRBV6-1 and J is TRBJ2-2; no definite D call. From germline, CDR1 is MNHNS and CDR2 SASEGT. This CDR3 has 15 amino acids. The V end was cut by 4 bases, the J end by 5 bases, with 14 bases between. The CDR3 loop is CASSGQPSWTGELFF. DNA for the CDR3: TGTGCCAGCAGTGGCCAGCCATCATGGACCGGGGAGCTGTTTTTT.

The V gene is TRBV2, the J gene TRBJ2-7; 7 bases are shared with TRBD2. The CDR3 has 16 residues. The junction had 6 bases not matched to a gene; V was cut back by 1 base and J by 0 bases. The germline V gene encodes CDR1 SNHLY and CDR2 FYNNEI. CDR3 sequence: CASSEVGAGSSYEQYF. The CDR3 region has the DNA TGTGCCAGCAGTGAAGTTGGAGCGGGGAGCTCCTACGAGCAGTACTTC.

V usage is TRBV5-1 and J usage is TRBJ2-3; 8 bases agree with TRBD2. Germline V gene lookup returns CDR1 SGHRS and CDR2 YFSETQ. CDR3 size: 14 residues. The V segment lost 0 bases and the J segment 4 bases; nucleotides outside the gene matches: 1. CDR3 region: CASSLAGGPDTQYF. For the CDR3, the DNA is TGCGCCAGCAGCTTGGCGGGGGGGCCAGATACGCAGTATTTT.

As regards this clone: A read error may produce the germline difference seen at one junction end. The genes are TRBV5-1 and TRBJ2-2; weak D call: TRBD2 (5 bases). Germline CDR1 is SGHRS and CDR2 is YFSETQ. There are 13 residues in the CDR3. For the CDR3, the DNA is TGCGCCAGCAGGTCCGGGAACCCCGGGGAGCTGTTTTTT. It encodes CASRSGNPGELFF.

V gene TRBV7-9 combines with J gene TRBJ1-2; D might be TRBD1 (6 bases). In germline, CDR1 is SEHNR, CDR2 FQNEAQ (reference sequence). This CDR3 is built from 14 residues. The V end was cut by 4 bases, the J end by 4 bases, with 13 bases between. DNA for the CDR3: TGTGCCAGCAGCTCAGCCGGGGGGCGCTATGGCTACACCTTC. Translation gives CASSSAGGRYGYTF.

This chain joins TRBV7-9 and TRBJ1-2, with TRBD1 as a possible D gene (5 bases). Germline CDR1 SEHNR, CDR2 FQNEAQ (reference sequence). CDR3 length equals 15 residues. The germline V and J ends were trimmed by 6 bases and 3 bases, with 17 bases remaining between them. This CDR3 reads CASSPTQGRDYGYTF. CDR3 nucleotides: TGTGCCAGCAGTCCCACCCAGGGTAGGGACTATGGCTACACCTTC.

This chain joins TRBV6-6 and TRBJ1-1; D call uncertain. The CDR3 has 14 residues. V dropped 6 bases and J dropped 3 bases, with 14 bases sitting between them. Germline V CDR1 and CDR2: MNHNY, SVGAGI (reference sequence). For the CDR3, the DNA is TGTGCCAGCAGACCCTCTTCTGGGGACACTGAAGCTTTCTTT. Encoded protein: CASRPSSGDTEAFF.

The chain combines TRBV5-4 with TRBJ2-7; tentative D call: TRBD1 (5 bases). The CDR3 contains 16 residues. Trimming took 4 bases from V and 1 from J, leaving 18 bases between them. Per the germline V gene, CDR1 is SGHNT and CDR2 is YYREEE (reference sequence). The CDR3 DNA follows: TGTGCCAGCAGCCCGGTGGGTGGACAAGCATCCTACGAGCAGTACTTC. Translating gives CASSPVGGQASYEQYF. The full variable domain, rest sourced from reference TRBV5-4 and TRBJ2-7, is ETGVTQSPTHLIKTRGQQVTLRCSSQSGHNTVSWYQQALGQGPQFIFQYYREEENGRGNFPPRFSGLQFPNYSSELNVNALELDDSALYLCASSPVGGQASYEQYFGPGTRLTVT.

V gene TRBV5-6 combines with J gene TRBJ1-3; D gene uncertain. This CDR3 contains 14 residues. Trimming took 0 bases from V and 9 from J, leaving 13 bases between them. Germline values: CDR1 SGHDT, CDR2 YYEEEE. The CDR3 sequence is CASSLVGQLATIYF. The CDR3 DNA reads TGTGCCAGCAGCTTGGTTGGCCAGTTGGCCACCATATATTTT.

The gene calls are TRBV5-1 and TRBJ2-3; D not resolved. The V and J ends lost 6 bases and 5 bases respectively, with 7 bases between them. CDR3 size: 11 residues. Looked up from germline, CDR1 is SGHRS and CDR2 is YFSETQ. CDR3 nucleotide sequence: TGCGCCAGCACCCTGCAAGATACGCAGTATTTT. Protein sequence: CASTLQDTQYF.

The V call is TRBV11-2, the J call TRBJ1-1; the D gene is possibly TRBD1 (5 bases). Trimming stripped 4 bases from V and 8 bases from J, with 17 bases between. There are 14 residues in the CDR3. The germline gives CDR1 SGHAT, CDR2 FQNNGV. For the CDR3, the DNA is TGTGCCAGCAGCTCCACCTTCTCGACAGCCGAAGCTTTCTTT. Its translation is CASSSTFSTAEAFF. The whole variable domain, filled in from reference TRBV11-2 and TRBJ1-1, reads EAGVAQSPRYKIIEKRQSVAFWCNPISGHATLYWYQQILGQGPKLLIQFQNNGVVDDSQLPKDRFSAERLKGVDSTLKIQPAKLEDSAVYLCASSSTFSTAEAFFGQGTRLTVV.

This chain connects TRBV7-9 to TRBJ1-4, with D possibly matching TRBD1 (6 bases). Trimming took off 5 bases at V and 8 bases at J, with 15 bases between the two ends. From germline, CDR1 is SEHNR and CDR2 FQNEAQ (reference sequence). There are 14 residues in the CDR3. CDR3 sequence (DNA): TGTGCCAGCAGCCTAGGCGGGCAGGGGGAAAAACTGTTTTTT. Residues: CASSLGGQGEKLFF.

The gene calls are TRBV1 and TRBJ2-2; the DNA was not used to check the table's D call, TRBD2. TRBV1 is assigned pseudogene status. This CDR3 has 16 amino acids. Here the CDR3 reads CTSSQDRVPLTGELFF. The CDR3 region has the DNA TGCACCAGCAGCCAAGATCGGGTGCCGCTAACCGGGGAGCTGTTTTTT.